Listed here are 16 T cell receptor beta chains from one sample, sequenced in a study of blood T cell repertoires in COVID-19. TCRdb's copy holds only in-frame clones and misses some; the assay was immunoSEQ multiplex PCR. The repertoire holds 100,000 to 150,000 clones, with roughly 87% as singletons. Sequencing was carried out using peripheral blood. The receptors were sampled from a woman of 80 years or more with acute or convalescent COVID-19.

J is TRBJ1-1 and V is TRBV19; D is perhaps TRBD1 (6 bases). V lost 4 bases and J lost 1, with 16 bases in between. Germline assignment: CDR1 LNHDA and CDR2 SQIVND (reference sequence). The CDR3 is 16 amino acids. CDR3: CASSSNSGQSNTEAFF. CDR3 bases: TGTGCCAGTAGTAGCAACTCGGGACAATCGAACACTGAAGCTTTCTTT.

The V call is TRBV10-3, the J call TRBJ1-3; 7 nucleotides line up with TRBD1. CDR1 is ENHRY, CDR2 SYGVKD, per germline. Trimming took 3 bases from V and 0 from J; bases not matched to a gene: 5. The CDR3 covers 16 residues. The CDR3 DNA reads TGTGCCATCAGTGAAACAGGGGCGAGCTCTGGAAACACCATATATTTT. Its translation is CAISETGASSGNTIYF.

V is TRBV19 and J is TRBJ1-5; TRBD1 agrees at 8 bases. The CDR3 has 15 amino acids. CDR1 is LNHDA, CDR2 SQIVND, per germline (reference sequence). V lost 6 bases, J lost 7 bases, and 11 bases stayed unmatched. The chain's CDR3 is CASSFNRGSGQPQHF. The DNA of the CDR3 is TGTGCCAGTAGCTTCAACAGGGGGTCGGGGCAGCCCCAGCATTTT.

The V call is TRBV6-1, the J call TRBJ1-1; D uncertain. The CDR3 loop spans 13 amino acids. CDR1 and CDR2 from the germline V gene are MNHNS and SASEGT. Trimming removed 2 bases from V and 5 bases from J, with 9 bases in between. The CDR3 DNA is TGTGCCAGCAGTGAATACGGAGGAACTGAAGCTTTCTTT. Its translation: CASSEYGGTEAFF.

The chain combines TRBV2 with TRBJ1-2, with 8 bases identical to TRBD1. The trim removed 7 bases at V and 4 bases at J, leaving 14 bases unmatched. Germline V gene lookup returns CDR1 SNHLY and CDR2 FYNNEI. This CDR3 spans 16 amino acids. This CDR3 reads CASTFGQQGAFYGYTF. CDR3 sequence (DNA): TGTGCCAGCACCTTCGGACAGCAGGGGGCTTTCTATGGCTACACCTTC. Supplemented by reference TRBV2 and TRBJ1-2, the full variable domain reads EPEVTQTPSHQVTQMGQEVILRCVPISNHLYFYWYRQILGQKVEFLVSFYNNEISEKSEIFDDQFSVERPDGSNFTLKIRSTKLEDSAMYFCASTFGQQGAFYGYTFGSGTRLTVV.

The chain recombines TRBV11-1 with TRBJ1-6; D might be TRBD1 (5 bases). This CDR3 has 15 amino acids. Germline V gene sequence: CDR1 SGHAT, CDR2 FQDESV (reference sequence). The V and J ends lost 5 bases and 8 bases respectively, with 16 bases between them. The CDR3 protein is CASSLRGTRDSPLHF. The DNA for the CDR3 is TGTGCCAGCAGCCTTCGCGGGACGAGAGATTCACCCCTCCACTTT.

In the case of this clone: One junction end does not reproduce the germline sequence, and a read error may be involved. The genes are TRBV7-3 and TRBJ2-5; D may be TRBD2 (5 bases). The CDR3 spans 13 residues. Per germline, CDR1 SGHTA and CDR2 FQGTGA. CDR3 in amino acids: CASSLTVEGTQYF. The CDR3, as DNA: TGTGCCAGCAGCCTAACCGTCGAGGGGACCCAGTACTTC.

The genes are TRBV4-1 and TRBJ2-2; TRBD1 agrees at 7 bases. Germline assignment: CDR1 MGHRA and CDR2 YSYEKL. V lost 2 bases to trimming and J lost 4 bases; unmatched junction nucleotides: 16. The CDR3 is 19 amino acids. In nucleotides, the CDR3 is TGCGCCAGCAGCCAAAATGCTAACAGGGGAACGGTTTTCACCGGGGAGCTGTTTTTT. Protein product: CASSQNANRGTVFTGELFF.

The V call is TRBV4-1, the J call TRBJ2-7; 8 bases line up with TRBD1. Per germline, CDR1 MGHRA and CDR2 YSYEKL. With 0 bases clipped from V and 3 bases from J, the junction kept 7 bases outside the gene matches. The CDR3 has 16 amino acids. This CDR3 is CASSQDHGQGFYEQYF. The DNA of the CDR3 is TGCGCCAGCAGCCAAGATCACGGACAGGGCTTCTACGAGCAGTACTTC.

In DNA, the CDR3 is TGTGCCAGCAGCGTCAAGGGACAGGCCAACGAAAAACTGTTTTTT. Residues: CASSVKGQANEKLFF. This rearrangement joins TRBV9 to TRBJ1-4; 8 positions match TRBD1. The CDR3 is 15 residues long. The V and J ends lost 2 bases and 8 bases, in that order; junction bases with no gene match: 8. From germline, CDR1 is SGDLS and CDR2 YYNGEE.

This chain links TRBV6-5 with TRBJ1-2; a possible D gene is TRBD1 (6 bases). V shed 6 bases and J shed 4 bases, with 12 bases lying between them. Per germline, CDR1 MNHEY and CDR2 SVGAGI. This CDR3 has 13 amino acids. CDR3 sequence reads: CASRVQGTYGYTF. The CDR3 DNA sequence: TGTGCCAGCAGAGTACAGGGCACCTATGGCTACACCTTC.

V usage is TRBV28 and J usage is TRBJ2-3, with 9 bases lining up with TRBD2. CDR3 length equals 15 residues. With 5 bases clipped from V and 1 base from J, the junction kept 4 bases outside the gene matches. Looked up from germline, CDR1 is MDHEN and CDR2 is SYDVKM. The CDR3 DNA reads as TGTGCCAGCAGTACACGCGGGGGGGGCACAGATACGCAGTATTTT. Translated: CASSTRGGGTDTQYF.

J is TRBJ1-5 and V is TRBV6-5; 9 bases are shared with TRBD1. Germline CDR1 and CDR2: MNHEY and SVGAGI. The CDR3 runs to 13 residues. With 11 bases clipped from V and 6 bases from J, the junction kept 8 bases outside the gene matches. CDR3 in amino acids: CAGGDRGIQPQHF. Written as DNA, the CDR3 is TGTGCCGGGGGAGACAGGGGGATTCAGCCCCAGCATTTT.

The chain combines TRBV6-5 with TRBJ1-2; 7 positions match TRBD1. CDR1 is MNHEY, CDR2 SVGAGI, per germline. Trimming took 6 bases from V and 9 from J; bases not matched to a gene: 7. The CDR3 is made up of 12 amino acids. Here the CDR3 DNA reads TGTGCCAGCAGACCACAGGGGATGCGCTACACCTTC. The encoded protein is CASRPQGMRYTF.

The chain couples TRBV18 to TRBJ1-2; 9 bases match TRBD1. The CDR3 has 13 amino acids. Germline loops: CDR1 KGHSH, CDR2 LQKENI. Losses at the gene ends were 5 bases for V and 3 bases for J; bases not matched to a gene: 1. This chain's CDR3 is CASSWTGDYGYTF. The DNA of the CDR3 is TGTGCCAGCTCATGGACAGGGGACTATGGCTACACCTTC.

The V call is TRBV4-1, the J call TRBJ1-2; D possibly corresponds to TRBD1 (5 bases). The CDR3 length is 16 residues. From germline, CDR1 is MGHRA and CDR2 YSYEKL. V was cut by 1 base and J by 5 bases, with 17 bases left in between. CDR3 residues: CASSQANTGGPYGYTF. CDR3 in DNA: TGCGCCAGCAGCCAAGCTAACACAGGAGGGCCTTATGGCTACACCTTC.